A selection of T cell receptor beta chains follows, all from one sample in a study of radiotherapy plus CTLA-4 blockade in lung cancer. TCRdb keeps only in-frame clones here, not all; method: immunoSEQ multiplex PCR. The sample shows 130,000 or so clones, around 89% of them seen only once. Source: peripheral blood, taken from a patient treated with radiotherapy plus ipilimumab. Source of these receptors: a human donor with non-small cell lung cancer that progressed on radiotherapy plus ipilimumab. Each CDR3 is given with its conserved first and last residue. Each record gives: clone size, D gene, V gene, J gene, CDR3 DNA, CDR3 protein. D genes are given only for firm matches. Part of the rows lack a size; the others show once, few, many or a class for expanded clones.

>-|-|TRBV12-5|TRBJ1-1
TGTGCTAGTGTTGAGAACACTGAAACTTTCTTT
CASVENTETFF
>-|TRBD2|TRBV27|TRBJ2-1
TGTGCCAGCAGTACACTAGCGGGAATCTACAATGAGCAGTTCTTC
CASSTLAGIYNEQFF
>-|TRBD2|TRBV5-4|TRBJ2-7
TGTGCCAGCAGCGTCGGGACTAGCGGGGCCTACGAGCAGTACTTC
CASSVGTSGAYEQYF
>-|TRBD1|TRBV2|TRBJ1-1
TGTGCCGGCAGGGGGACAGGGTTCACTGAAGCTTTCTTT
CAGRGTGFTEAFF
>-|TRBD2|TRBV5-4|TRBJ2-5
TGTGCCAGCAGTCGGACTAGTGATGAAGAGACCCAGTACTTC
CASSRTSDEETQYF
>-|TRBD2|TRBV5-1|TRBJ2-7
TGCGCCAGCAGCTTGGAGTTAGCGGGAGATCCCGAGCAGTACTTC
CASSLELAGDPEQYF
>-|-|TRBV4-1|TRBJ1-1
TGCGCCAGCAGCCAAGTAACAGAAAACACTGAAGCTTTCTTT
CASSQVTENTEAFF
>-|-|TRBV30|TRBJ1-1
TGTGCCTGGAGTGGGACGACAGGGAACACTGAAGCTTTCTTT
CAWSGTTGNTEAFF
>-|-|TRBV27|TRBJ2-1
TGTGCCAGCCGGGCCGCAGGGAGGAATGAGCAGTTCTTC
CASRAAGRNEQFF
>-|TRBD2|TRBV18|TRBJ2-5
TGTGCCAGCTCACCACGAATAGCGGGAGGGCACCAAGAGACCCAGTACTTC
CASSPRIAGGHQETQYF
>-|-|TRBV7-6|TRBJ2-2
TGTGCCAATTGGGCAAGAGAGAATACCGGGGAGCTGTTTTTT
CANWARENTGELFF
>few|TRBD1|TRBV19|TRBJ1-2
TGTGCCAGCGGGACAGGCGGCGCCCTCCTCTATGGCTACACCTTC
CASGTGGALLYGYTF
>-|-|TRBV11-2|TRBJ1-1
TGTGCCAGCAGACCCGAGTTGGGCACTGAAGCTTTCTTT
CASRPELGTEAFF
>-|TRBD1|TRBV2|TRBJ1-6
TGTGCCAGCAGTCGGGACAGGGAGATATCACCCCTCCACTTT
CASSRDREISPLHF
>-|TRBD1|TRBV19|TRBJ2-1
TGTGCCAGTAACCGTGGGGGGACAGGGGATGAGCAGTTCTTC
CASNRGGTGDEQFF
>-|-|TRBV6-1|TRBJ1-1
TGTGCCAGCAGGGCGGGGTTGGTGACTGAAGCTTTCTTT
CASRAGLVTEAFF
>-|-|TRBV5-4|TRBJ2-4
TGTGCCAGCAGAGACCTAGCCAAAAACATTCAGTACTTC
CASRDLAKNIQYF
>-|-|TRBV6-6|TRBJ1-1
TGTGCCAGCAGTTTCCAGGGACCGAACACTGAAGCTTTCTTT
CASSFQGPNTEAFF
>once|TRBD1|TRBV25-1|TRBJ2-1
TGTGCCAGCATCAGACAGGGCGGCAATGAGCAGTTCTTC
CASIRQGGNEQFF
>-|-|TRBV6-1|TRBJ2-3
TGTGCCAGCAGCCCGACACGCACAGATACGCAGTATTTT
CASSPTRTDTQYF
>-|-|TRBV25-1|TRBJ2-6
TGTGCCAGCAGTGAATCGAGGGGTGGGGCCAACGTCCTGACTTTC
CASSESRGGANVLTF
>-|-|TRBV2|TRBJ2-3
TGTGCCAGCAGTCGAGGAGGGGATGTTACGCAGTATTTT
CASSRGGDVTQYF
>-|-|TRBV7-2|TRBJ2-1
TGTGCCAGCAGCTCACACTATGAGCAGTTCTTC
CASSSHYEQFF
>-|-|TRBV19|TRBJ2-5
TGTGCCAGTAGTATGTCTAGCCAAGCAGAGACCCAGTACTTC
CASSMSSQAETQYF
>-|-|TRBV6-5|TRBJ1-1
TGTGCCAGCAGCCCTTGGGAGAACACTGAAGCTTTCTTT
CASSPWENTEAFF
>-|-|TRBV5-1|TRBJ1-3
TGCGCCAGCAGCTCTGGAACTGGAAACACCATATATTTT
CASSSGTGNTIYF
>-|TRBD2|TRBV11-2|TRBJ2-3
TGTGCCAGCAGCATCCGACTAGCGGGATGGAGCACAGATACGCAGTATTTT
CASSIRLAGWSTDTQYF
>-|-|TRBV27|TRBJ1-4
TGTGCCAGCAGTTTACAGGGACGGTATAATGAAAAACTGTTTTTT
CASSLQGRYNEKLFF